Shown below are 22 T cell receptor beta chains from a single sample sequenced in a study of Graves' ophthalmopathy and Graves' hyperthyroidism. CDR3 regions of TCR beta were amplified from RNA transcripts. The workflow started with a first-round RT-PCR run with HTBI primers and then moved on to a second-round multiplex PCR. Each CDR3 protein is one row after TCRdb ran MiXCR on the multiplex PCR reads. The sample lists 450,000 to 600,000 distinct CDR3 sequences; roughly 39% were seen once. Specimen: peripheral blood or thyroid tissue (not recorded which). These receptors all come from an adult man with Graves' hyperthyroidism.

Notes on this clonotype: This may come from a read error, since a much larger clone is one base off. CDR3 nucleotide sequence: TGTGCCAGTAGGGACTGCACCGGGGAGCTGTTTTTT. Translated, it gives CASRDCTGELFF. This chain links TRBV19 with TRBJ2-2, with D perhaps matching TRBD2 (5 bases). The CDR3 runs to 12 residues. V lost 6 bases and J lost 4, with 6 bases in between. Per the germline V gene, CDR1 is LNHDA and CDR2 is SQIVND (reference sequence).

The rearrangement joins TRBV5-1 to TRBJ1-2; weak D call: TRBD1 (5 bases). V lost 4 bases and J 3 bases, leaving 10 bases between the germline ends. The CDR3 runs 13 residues. The germline CDR1 and CDR2 sequences are SGHRS and YFSETQ. As DNA, the CDR3 is TGCGCCAGCAGCGGGGACGGGTACTATGGCTACACCTTC. This codes for CASSGDGYYGYTF. The full variable domain, its missing parts supplied by reference TRBV5-1 and TRBJ1-2, is KAGVTQTPRYLIKTRGQQVTLSCSPISGHRSVSWYQQTPGQGLQFLFEYFSETQRNKGNFPGRFSGRQFSNSRSEMNVSTLELGDSALYLCASSGDGYYGYTFGSGTRLTVV.

The table lists this clonotype with many counts. DNA of the CDR3: TGTGCCAGCAGTTGGGTCAGGATCTCTGGGGCCAACGTCCTGACTTTC. The encoded protein is CASSWVRISGANVLTF. This rearrangement joins TRBV12-3 or TRBV12-4 to TRBJ2-6, with D hard to call. V was shortened by 4 bases and J by 0 bases, with 10 bases between the two germline ends. The CDR3 totals 16 residues.

This clonotype is a singleton in its sample. One junction end does not reproduce the germline sequence, and a read error may be involved. The V call is TRBV3-1, the J call TRBJ2-7, with TRBD2 matching over 7 bases. CDR1 is LGHDT, CDR2 YNNKEL, per germline (reference sequence). The CDR3 spans 16 residues. CDR3 loop: CAGSQLGGERSYEQYF. DNA of the CDR3: TGTGCCGGCAGCCAACTGGGAGGGGAGAGGTCCTACGAGCAGTACTTC.

The rearrangement uses TRBV3-1 and TRBJ1-6; D unresolved. V was pared by 0 bases and J by 6 bases, with 6 bases between. Germline CDR1 reads LGHDT; CDR2 reads YNNKEL (reference sequence). The CDR3 contains 14 residues. DNA of the CDR3: TGTGCCAGCAGCCAAGAAAGCCTTAATTCACCCCTCCACTTT. As protein: CASSQESLNSPLHF. Looking up the rest from reference TRBV3-1 and TRBJ1-6 gives the full variable domain: DTAVSQTPKYLVTQMGNDKSIKCEQNLGHDTMYWYKQDSKKFLKIMFSYNNKELIINETVPNRFSPKSPDKAHLNLHINSLELGDSAVYFCASSQESLNSPLHFGNGTRLTVT.

The V and J genes are TRBV28 and TRBJ2-5; the match to TRBD1 covers 10 bases. The V segment lost 2 bases and the J segment 2 bases; nucleotides outside the gene matches: 2. CDR1 and CDR2 from the germline V gene are MDHEN and SYDVKM. This CDR3 has 15 residues. The CDR3 sequence is CASSLGTGVQETQYF. In DNA, the CDR3 is TGTGCCAGCAGTTTAGGGACAGGGGTACAAGAGACCCAGTACTTC.

This rearrangement joins TRBV14 to TRBJ2-3; D is unclear. Germline loops: CDR1 SGHDN, CDR2 FVKESK. Deletions cut 3 bases from V and 2 bases from J, with 9 bases between. CDR3 length: 14 amino acids. As DNA, the CDR3 is TGTGCCAGCAGCCATCGCACGTTCACAGATACGCAGTATTTT. Translated, it gives CASSHRTFTDTQYF.

A word on this clonotype: With a much larger clone just one base away, this may be a read error. The gene calls are TRBV5-1 and TRBJ2-2, with D possibly being TRBD2 (5 bases). The germline CDR1 and CDR2 sequences are SGHRS and YFSETQ. The CDR3 extends over 15 amino acids. DNA of the CDR3: TGCGCCAGCAGCTTGTTGGGAGCGAACGCCGGGGAGCTGTTTTTT. Translated: CASSLLGANAGELFF.

Concerning this clonotype itself: Being one base from a much bigger clone, this may be a read error. The CDR3 coding sequence is TGCAGCGTTGATTTTCTACAGGGGGCAAGGCAGCAGTACTTC. It is translated as CSVDFLQGARQQYF. V and J are TRBV29-1 and TRBJ2-7; 9 bases agree with TRBD1. The trim removed 3 bases at V and 8 bases at J, leaving 11 bases unmatched. Germline values: CDR1 SQVTM, CDR2 ANQGSEA. This CDR3 is built from 14 residues.

Ten or more counts support this clonotype. This sequence joins TRBV6-1 and TRBJ2-7, with D perhaps matching TRBD1 (6 bases). This CDR3 comprises 13 residues. The germline V and J ends were trimmed by 5 bases and 3 bases, with 11 bases remaining between them. CDR1 is MNHNS, CDR2 SASEGT, per germline. As DNA, the CDR3 is TGTGCCAGCAGTCCCCCGACAGGCTACGAGCAGTACTTC. It yields the protein CASSPPTGYEQYF.

This clonotype was seen repeatedly, ten times or more. The chain carries TRBV24-1 and TRBJ2-5, with 10 bases matching TRBD2. Trimming took 4 bases from V and 1 from J; bases not matched to a gene: 5. Germline-derived CDR1 and CDR2 are KGHDR and SFDVKD. The CDR3 runs to 16 residues. The CDR3 DNA is TGTGCCACCAGTGACCGGACTAGCGGTCTCCAAGAGACCCAGTACTTC. Amino acid sequence: CATSDRTSGLQETQYF.

The sample holds many counts of this clonotype. The chain recombines TRBV5-1 with TRBJ1-1; no clear D gene. Germline assignment: CDR1 SGHRS and CDR2 YFSETQ. The CDR3 runs 15 residues. The V gene lost 0 bases and the J gene lost 4 bases, with 13 bases spanning the gap. The CDR3 nucleotides are TGCGCCAGCAGCTTGGTTACGGATGGGAGCACTGAAGCTTTCTTT. Translation gives CASSLVTDGSTEAFF.

The chain joins TRBV7-9 to TRBJ2-1, with D possibly being TRBD2 (6 bases). The CDR3 has 13 residues. Germline V gene sequence: CDR1 SEHNR, CDR2 FQNEAQ (reference sequence). With 10 bases removed from V and 1 base from J, the gap between germline ends came to 11 bases. DNA for the CDR3: TGTGCCACCTCGGGACTGTCCTACAATGAGCAGTTCTTC. It encodes CATSGLSYNEQFF.

This clonotype was observed a handful of times. The rearrangement uses TRBV6-5 and TRBJ1-1; TRBD1 agrees at 8 bases. The ends lost 6 bases at V and 5 bases at J; junction bases unmatched: 5. Germline V gene data show CDR1 as MNHEY and CDR2 as SVGAGI. CDR3 size: 13 residues. The DNA of the CDR3 is TGTGCCAGCAGCGGACAGGGATTAACTGAAGCTTTCTTT. As protein: CASSGQGLTEAFF.

The rearrangement joins TRBV7-9 to TRBJ2-7, with 9 bases lining up with TRBD1. V dropped 2 bases and J dropped 7; count of bases not matched to a gene: 9. CDR3 length equals 15 residues. In germline, CDR1 is SEHNR, CDR2 FQNEAQ (reference sequence). CDR3 sequence (DNA): TGTGCCAGCAGCTTAATAGGGACAGGGAGATTTGAGCAGTACTTC. Encoded protein: CASSLIGTGRFEQYF.

This clonotype came up a few times. The chain is built from TRBV2 and TRBJ2-5, with unresolved D. The last part of the DNA fits TRBJ2-1 better; the J call may be wrong. This CDR3 is 13 amino acids long. CDR1 SNHLY and CDR2 FYNNEI come from the germline V gene. The DNA for the CDR3 is TGTGCCAGCAGTGAACCCAGCGACATTGAGCAGTTCTTC. Translated: CASSEPSDIEQFF.

The CDR3 DNA reads as TGTGCCTCCTCCGGGGCAGGGCCTGGGGCCAACGTCCTGACTTTC. It translates to CASSGAGPGANVLTF. This chain joins TRBV30 and TRBJ2-6; D possibly matches TRBD1 or TRBD2 (5 bases each). The V and J ends lost 7 bases and 2 bases respectively, with 15 bases between them. Germline CDR1 GTSNPN, CDR2 SVGIG (reference sequence). This CDR3 region has 15 residues.

The chain's CDR3 is CASSHRDRGNEKLFF. The CDR3 nucleotides are TGCGCCAGCAGCCACCGGGACAGGGGGAATGAAAAACTGTTTTTT. This chain joins TRBV5-1 and TRBJ1-4; 11 nucleotides align to TRBD1. The trim removed 4 bases at V and 5 bases at J, leaving 4 bases unmatched. Germline loops: CDR1 SGHRS, CDR2 YFSETQ. The CDR3 consists of 15 residues.

This clonotype was seen only a few times. V is TRBV5-4 and J is TRBJ2-2, with D unresolved. Trimming removed 0 bases from V and 6 bases from J, with 15 bases in between. Germline CDR1 is SGHNT and CDR2 is YYREEE (reference sequence). This CDR3 comprises 16 residues. The CDR3 nucleotides are TGTGCCAGCAGCTTGGCCAAGGGAAGCGCATCCGGGGAGCTGTTTTTT. Translated: CASSLAKGSASGELFF.

Regarding this clonotype: A junction end diverges from the germline sequence, so it may reflect a read error. The rearrangement links TRBV7-9 to TRBJ2-5; D is unresolved. Germline loops: CDR1 SEHNR, CDR2 FQNEAQ (reference sequence). The CDR3 is 12 amino acids. The CDR3 reads CASSLNAETQYF. CDR3 sequence (DNA): TGTGCTAGCAGCTTAAATGCGGAGACCCAGTACTTC.

This chain links TRBV30 with TRBJ1-2, with TRBD1 matching over 8 bases. Germline loops: CDR1 GTSNPN, CDR2 SVGIG (reference sequence). The V gene end was trimmed by 2 bases and the J gene end by 3 bases; junction bases not matched to a gene: 5. CDR3 length: 14 residues. CDR3 coding DNA: TGTGCCTGGAGTTTGGACAGGGTCGACTATGGCTACACCTTC. It encodes CAWSLDRVDYGYTF.

The chain recombines TRBV7-9 with TRBJ2-5; D gene unclear. The CDR3 is made up of 10 amino acids. In germline, CDR1 is SEHNR, CDR2 FQNEAQ (reference sequence). V shed 10 bases and J shed 6 bases, with 9 bases lying between them. CDR3 protein: CATLPKTQYF. The CDR3, as DNA: TGTGCCACCCTGCCGAAGACCCAGTACTTC.